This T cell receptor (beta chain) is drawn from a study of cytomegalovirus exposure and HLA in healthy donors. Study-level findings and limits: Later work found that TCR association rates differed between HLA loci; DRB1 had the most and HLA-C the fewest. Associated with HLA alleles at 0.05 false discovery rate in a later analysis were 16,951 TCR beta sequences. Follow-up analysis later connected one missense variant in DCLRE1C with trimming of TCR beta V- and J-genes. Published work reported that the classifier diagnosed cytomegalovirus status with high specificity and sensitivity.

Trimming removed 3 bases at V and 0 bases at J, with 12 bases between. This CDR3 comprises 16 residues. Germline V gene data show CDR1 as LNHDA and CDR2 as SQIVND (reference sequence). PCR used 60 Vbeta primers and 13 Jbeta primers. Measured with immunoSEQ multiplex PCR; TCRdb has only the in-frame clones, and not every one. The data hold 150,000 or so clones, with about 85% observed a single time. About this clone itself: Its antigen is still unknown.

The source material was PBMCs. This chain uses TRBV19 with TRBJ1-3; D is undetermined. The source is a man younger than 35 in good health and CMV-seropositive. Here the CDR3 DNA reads TGTGCCAGTAGTATTTGGCAGGCGAGCTCTGGAAACACCATATATTTT. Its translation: CASSIWQASSGNTIYF.